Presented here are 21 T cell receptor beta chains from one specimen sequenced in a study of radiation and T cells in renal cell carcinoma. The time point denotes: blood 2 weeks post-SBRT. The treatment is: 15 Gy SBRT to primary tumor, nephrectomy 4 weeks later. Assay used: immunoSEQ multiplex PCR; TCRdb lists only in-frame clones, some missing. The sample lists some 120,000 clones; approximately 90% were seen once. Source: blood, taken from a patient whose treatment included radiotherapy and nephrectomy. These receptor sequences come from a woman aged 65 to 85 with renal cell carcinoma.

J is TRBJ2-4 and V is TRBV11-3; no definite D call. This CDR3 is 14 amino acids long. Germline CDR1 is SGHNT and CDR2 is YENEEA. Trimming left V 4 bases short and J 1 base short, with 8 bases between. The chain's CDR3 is CASSSGAAKNIQYF. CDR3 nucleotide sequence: TGTGCCAGCAGCTCTGGCGCGGCCAAAAACATTCAGTACTTC.

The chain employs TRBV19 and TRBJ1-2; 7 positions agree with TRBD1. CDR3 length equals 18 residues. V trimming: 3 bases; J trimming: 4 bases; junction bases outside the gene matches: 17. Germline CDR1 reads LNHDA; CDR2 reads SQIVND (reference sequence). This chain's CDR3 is CASSIRGDRSRKFYGYTF. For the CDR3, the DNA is TGTGCCAGTAGTATCCGGGGGGACAGAAGTCGAAAATTCTATGGCTACACCTTC.

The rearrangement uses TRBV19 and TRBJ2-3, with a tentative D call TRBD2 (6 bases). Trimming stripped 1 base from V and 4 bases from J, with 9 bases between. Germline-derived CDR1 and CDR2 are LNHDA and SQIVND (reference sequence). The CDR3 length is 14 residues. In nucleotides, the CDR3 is TGTGCCAGTAGTATAGGGAGGGGCCCAGATACGCAGTATTTT. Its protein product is CASSIGRGPDTQYF.

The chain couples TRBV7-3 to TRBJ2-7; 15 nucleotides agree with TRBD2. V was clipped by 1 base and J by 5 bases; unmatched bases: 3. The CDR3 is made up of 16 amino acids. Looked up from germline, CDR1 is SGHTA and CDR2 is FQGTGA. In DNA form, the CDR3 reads TGTGCCAGCAGCTTAAAGGGGACTAGCGGGGGGCACGAGCAGTACTTC. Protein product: CASSLKGTSGGHEQYF.

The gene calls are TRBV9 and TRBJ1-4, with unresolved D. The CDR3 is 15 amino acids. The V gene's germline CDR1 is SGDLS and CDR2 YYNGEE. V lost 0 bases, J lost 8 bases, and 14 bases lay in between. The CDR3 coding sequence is TGTGCCAGCAGCGTAGCTCTTTCGAGGGAGGAAAAACTGTTTTTT. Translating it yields CASSVALSREEKLFF.

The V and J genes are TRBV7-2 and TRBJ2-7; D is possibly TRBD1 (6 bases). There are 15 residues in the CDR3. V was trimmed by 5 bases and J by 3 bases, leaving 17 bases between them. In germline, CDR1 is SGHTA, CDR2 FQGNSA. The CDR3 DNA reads TGTGCCAGCAGCCGACAGGCGGGCCCCATCTACGAGCAGTACTTC. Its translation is CASSRQAGPIYEQYF.

The CDR3 region has the DNA TGTGCCAGCAGTTTTAGGGAGGGCTATGGCTACACCTTC. It translates to CASSFREGYGYTF. The J gene is TRBJ1-2, the V gene TRBV27; D gene ambiguous. V lost 3 bases and J 4 bases, leaving 9 bases between the germline ends. Germline lookup yields CDR1 MNHEY and CDR2 SMNVEV (reference sequence). This CDR3 is 13 amino acids long.

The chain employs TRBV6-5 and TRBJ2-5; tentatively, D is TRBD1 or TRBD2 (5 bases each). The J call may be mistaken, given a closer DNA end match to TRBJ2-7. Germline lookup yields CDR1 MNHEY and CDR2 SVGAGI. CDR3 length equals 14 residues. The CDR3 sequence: CASTSRGRSYEQYF. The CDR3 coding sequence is TGTGCCAGCACCTCACGGGGCAGGTCCTACGAGCAGTACTTC.

The CDR3: CAWSLGAGALSYEQYF. DNA for the CDR3: TGTGCCTGGTCCTTGGGGGCGGGGGCCCTCTCCTACGAGCAGTACTTC. The chain combines TRBV30 with TRBJ2-7; tentatively, D is TRBD2 (7 bases). Germline-derived CDR1 and CDR2 are GTSNPN and SVGIG (reference sequence). The CDR3 contains 16 residues. Trimming took off 5 bases at V and 0 bases at J, with 20 bases between the two ends.

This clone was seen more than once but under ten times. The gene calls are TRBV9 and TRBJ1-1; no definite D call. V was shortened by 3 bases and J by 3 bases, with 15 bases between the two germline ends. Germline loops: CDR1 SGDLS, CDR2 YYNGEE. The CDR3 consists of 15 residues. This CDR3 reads CASSAASEFYTEAFF. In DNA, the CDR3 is TGTGCCAGCAGCGCGGCTTCAGAGTTCTACACTGAAGCTTTCTTT. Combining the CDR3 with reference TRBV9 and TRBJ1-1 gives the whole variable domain DSGVTQTPKHLITATGQRVTLRCSPRSGDLSVYWYQQSLDQGLQFLIQYYNGEERAKGNILERFSAQQFPDLHSELNLSSLELGDSALYFCASSAASEFYTEAFFGQGTRLTVV.

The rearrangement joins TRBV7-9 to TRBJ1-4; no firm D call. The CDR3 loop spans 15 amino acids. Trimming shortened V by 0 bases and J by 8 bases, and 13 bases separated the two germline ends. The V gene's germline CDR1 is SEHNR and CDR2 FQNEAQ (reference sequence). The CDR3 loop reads CASSLAATKEEKLFF. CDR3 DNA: TGTGCCAGCAGCTTAGCGGCCACGAAAGAGGAAAAACTGTTTTTT.

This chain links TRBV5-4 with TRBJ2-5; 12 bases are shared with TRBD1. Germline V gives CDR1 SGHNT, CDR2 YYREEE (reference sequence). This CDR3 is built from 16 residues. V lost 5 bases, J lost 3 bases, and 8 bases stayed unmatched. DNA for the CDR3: TGTGCCAGCAGGCAGGGACAGGGGGCTTCGAAAGAGACCCAGTACTTC. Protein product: CASRQGQGASKETQYF.

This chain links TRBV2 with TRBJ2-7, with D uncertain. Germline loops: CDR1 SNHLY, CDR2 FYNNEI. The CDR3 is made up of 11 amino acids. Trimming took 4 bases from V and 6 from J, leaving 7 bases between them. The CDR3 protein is CASSVIREQYF. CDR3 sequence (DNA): TGTGCCAGCAGTGTTATCCGCGAGCAGTACTTC.

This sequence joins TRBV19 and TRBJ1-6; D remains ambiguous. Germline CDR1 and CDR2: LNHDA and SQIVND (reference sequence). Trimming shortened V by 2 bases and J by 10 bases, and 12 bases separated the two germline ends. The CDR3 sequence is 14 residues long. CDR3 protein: CASSINPPGSPLHF. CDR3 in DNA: TGTGCCAGTAGTATAAACCCCCCGGGATCACCCCTCCACTTT.

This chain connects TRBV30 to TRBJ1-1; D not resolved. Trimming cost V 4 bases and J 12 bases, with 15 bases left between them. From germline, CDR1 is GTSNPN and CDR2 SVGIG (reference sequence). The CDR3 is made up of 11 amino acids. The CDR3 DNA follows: TGTGCCTGGATGTTGGGGAGCAACTCTTTCTTT. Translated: CAWMLGSNSFF.

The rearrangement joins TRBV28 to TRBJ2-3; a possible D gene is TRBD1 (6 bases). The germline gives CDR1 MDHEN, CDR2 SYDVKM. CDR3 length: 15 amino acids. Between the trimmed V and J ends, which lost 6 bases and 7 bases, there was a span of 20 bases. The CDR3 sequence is CASRDSRDAPNTQYF. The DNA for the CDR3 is TGTGCCAGCAGGGACAGCCGGGACGCCCCGAATACGCAGTATTTT.

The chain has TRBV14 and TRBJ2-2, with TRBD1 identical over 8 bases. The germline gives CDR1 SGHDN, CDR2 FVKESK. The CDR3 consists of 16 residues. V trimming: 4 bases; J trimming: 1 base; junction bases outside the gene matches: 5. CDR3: CASSPLDRGNTGELFF. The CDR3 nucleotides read TGTGCCAGCAGCCCCCTTGACAGGGGGAACACCGGGGAGCTGTTTTTT. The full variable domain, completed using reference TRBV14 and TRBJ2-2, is EAGVTQFPSHSVIEKGQTVTLRCDPISGHDNLYWYRRVMGKEIKFLLHFVKESKQDESGMPNNRFLAERTGGTYSTLKVQPAELEDSGVYFCASSPLDRGNTGELFFGEGSRLTVL.

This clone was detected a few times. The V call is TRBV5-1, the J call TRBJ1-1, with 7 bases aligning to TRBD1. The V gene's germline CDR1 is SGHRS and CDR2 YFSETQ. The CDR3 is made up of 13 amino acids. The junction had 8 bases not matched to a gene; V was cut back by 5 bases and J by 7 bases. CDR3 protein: CASRPLDRDEAFF. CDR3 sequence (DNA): TGCGCCAGCAGACCCCTTGACAGGGATGAAGCTTTCTTT. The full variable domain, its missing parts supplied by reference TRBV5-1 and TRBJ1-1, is KAGVTQTPRYLIKTRGQQVTLSCSPISGHRSVSWYQQTPGQGLQFLFEYFSETQRNKGNFPGRFSGRQFSNSRSEMNVSTLELGDSALYLCASRPLDRDEAFFGQGTRLTVV.

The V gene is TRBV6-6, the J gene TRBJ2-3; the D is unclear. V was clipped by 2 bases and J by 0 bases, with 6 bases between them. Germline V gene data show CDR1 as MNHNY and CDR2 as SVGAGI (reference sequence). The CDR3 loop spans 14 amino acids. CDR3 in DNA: TGTGCCAGCAGTTACCAAGTTAGCACAGATACGCAGTATTTT. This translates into CASSYQVSTDTQYF.

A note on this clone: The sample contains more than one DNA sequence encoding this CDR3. In DNA form, the CDR3 reads TGTGCCAGTAGTATAAGCGCAGATACGCAGTATTTT. This sequence encodes CASSISADTQYF. This rearrangement joins TRBV19 to TRBJ2-3; D remains ambiguous. The CDR3 covers 12 residues. CDR1 LNHDA and CDR2 SQIVND come from the germline V gene (reference sequence). V lost 2 bases and J lost 4, with 4 bases in between.

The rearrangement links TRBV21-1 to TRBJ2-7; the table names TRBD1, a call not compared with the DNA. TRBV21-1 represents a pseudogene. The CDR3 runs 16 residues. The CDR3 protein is CASSSLRTGSPYEQYF. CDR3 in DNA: TGTGCCAGCAGCAGTCTCCGGACAGGGAGTCCCTACGAGCAGTACTTC.